The entry that follows covers one T cell receptor beta chain sequence. Ages ranged from roughly 18 to 100 years, with residence in fewer than 25 US areas. Cohort allocation depended upon clinical history that participants reported. Resolution of symptoms, clearance, or two negative PCRs was present in recovered Cohort 3 donors. Original data processing: Amplification of reference gene primers was used by the study to estimate nucleated cell counts. Measured with immunoSEQ multiplex PCR; TCRdb has only the in-frame clones, and not every one. Clonal size and the V and J genes are those of that table, whereas D and trimming came from the DNA. The repertoire holds more than 450,000 clones, about 90% seen once, with 0.65% to 0.9% in the top ten. The data are from a study of blood T cell repertoires in COVID-19. The CDR3 is 15 residues long. CDR1 LGHNT and CDR2 FRNRAP come from the germline V gene. Trimming left V 0 bases short and J 3 bases short, with 9 bases between.

The chain joins TRBV12-5 to TRBJ2-1; possible D gene TRBD1, 6 bases. The receptor was derived from a woman under 30 who had recovered from COVID-19. Sample: PBMCs or T cells enriched from blood (not recorded which). In nucleotides, the CDR3 is TGTGCTAGTGGTTTGGTAACAGGGAACTACAATGAGCAGTTCTTC. Translating gives CASGLVTGNYNEQFF.